This entry lists 9 T cell receptor beta chains sequenced from one sample in a study of blood T cell repertoires in COVID-19. Here immunoSEQ multiplex PCR was the method, and the copy in TCRdb shows in-frame clones only, minus some. The sample lists approximately 210,000 clones; about 90% were seen once. Sequenced sample: peripheral blood. Receptors originate from a man younger than 45 with acute or convalescent COVID-19.

CDR3 nucleotide sequence: TGCAGCGTTAAGGGGACAGGGTTCGTCTATGAGCAGTTCTTC. Translated: CSVKGTGFVYEQFF. V is TRBV29-1 and J is TRBJ2-1; 9 bases agree with TRBD1. Germline assignment: CDR1 SQVTM and CDR2 ANQGSEA. CDR3 length equals 14 residues. Trimming cost V 5 bases and J 8 bases; bases outside gene matches: 10.

V is TRBV11-3 and J is TRBJ2-3; 8 bases align to TRBD2. Germline CDR1 is SGHNT and CDR2 is YENEEA. This CDR3 is 15 amino acids long. V lost 5 bases, J lost 2 bases, and 6 bases stayed unmatched. In nucleotides, the CDR3 is TGTGCCAGCAGCCGAGGACTAGCTACCACAGATACGCAGTATTTT. Translated, it gives CASSRGLATTDTQYF.

V is TRBV3-1 (or the pseudogene TRBV3-2) and J is TRBJ1-4; maybe TRBD1 (5 bases). The germline V gene has CDR1 LGHDT and CDR2 YNNKEL (reference sequence). This CDR3 region has 15 residues. V lost 2 bases and J lost 5, with 12 bases in between. The CDR3 loop reads CASSQKQRTNEKLFF. CDR3 sequence (DNA): TGTGCCAGCAGCCAAAAACAGAGGACAAATGAAAAACTGTTTTTT.

This clone was observed a single time. The chain employs TRBV5-1 and TRBJ2-7, with a possible D match to TRBD1 (5 bases). This CDR3 is built from 12 residues. Germline V lookup: CDR1 SGHRS, CDR2 YFSETQ. Trimming removed 5 bases at V and 3 bases at J, with 9 bases between. CDR3 loop: CASRGQGYEQYF. Written as DNA, the CDR3 is TGCGCCAGCAGAGGGCAGGGCTACGAGCAGTACTTC.

V usage is TRBV11-2 and J usage is TRBJ2-5; 7 bases align to TRBD1. The length of the CDR3 is 15 residues. After removal of 1 base from V and 4 bases from J, the junction contained 6 bases not matched to a gene. CDR1 and CDR2 (germline): SGHAT, FQNNGV. The DNA of the CDR3 is TGTGCCAGCAGCTTAGTGGTAACAGGGGCAGAGACCCAGTACTTC. The encoded protein is CASSLVVTGAETQYF. Filled out from reference TRBV11-2 and TRBJ2-5, the complete variable domain reads EAGVAQSPRYKIIEKRQSVAFWCNPISGHATLYWYQQILGQGPKLLIQFQNNGVVDDSQLPKDRFSAERLKGVDSTLKIQPAKLEDSAVYLCASSLVVTGAETQYFGPGTRLLVL.

This rearrangement joins TRBV3-1 (or the pseudogene TRBV3-2) to TRBJ2-2; perhaps TRBD2 as D (8 bases). The CDR3 contains 19 residues. Germline V gives CDR1 LGHDT, CDR2 YNNKEL (reference sequence). V was trimmed by 3 bases and J by 3 bases, leaving 23 bases between them. The CDR3 DNA reads TGTGCCAGCAGCCAGGCAGGGGGGAATCTAGCGGGTTACACCGGGGAGCTGTTTTTT. Translation: CASSQAGGNLAGYTGELFF.

J is TRBJ2-1 and V is TRBV19; 11 bases fit TRBD2. The CDR3 is 16 residues long. Trimming at V came to 5 bases and at J to 5 bases, leaving 8 bases not matched to a gene. Germline CDR1 reads LNHDA; CDR2 reads SQIVND (reference sequence). The chain's CDR3 is CASSPLGLAGDNEQFF. The DNA for the CDR3 is TGTGCCAGTAGTCCTCTTGGACTAGCGGGCGACAATGAGCAGTTCTTC.

The J gene is TRBJ1-6, the V gene TRBV27, with D perhaps TRBD1 (5 bases). Germline-derived CDR1 and CDR2 are MNHEY and SMNVEV (reference sequence). Trimming took off 8 bases at V and 8 bases at J, with 13 bases between the two ends. This CDR3 is 13 amino acids long. CDR3: CASQSRGDSPLHF. The CDR3 region has the DNA TGTGCCAGCCAATCCCGGGGGGATTCACCCCTCCACTTT.

The rearrangement joins TRBV13 to TRBJ2-7; weak D call: TRBD2 (5 bases). CDR3 length equals 15 residues. The V and J ends lost 0 bases and 1 base respectively, with 10 bases between them. CDR1 and CDR2 from the germline V gene are PRHDT and FYEKMQ (reference sequence). CDR3 amino acids: CASSLGGLSSYEQYF. DNA for the CDR3: TGTGCCAGCAGCTTAGGCGGACTTTCGTCCTACGAGCAGTACTTC.